The present T cell receptor beta chain was sequenced within a study of shared clonotypes between healthy human individuals. In the case of this clone: The target antigen is unknown.

Selected positively for CCR7 and CD45RO-negative, naive CD8 cells excluded terminally differentiated effector memory CD45RA+ cells. Regarding the study as a whole: Among the subsets, naive ones generally showed larger estimated richness than memory ones. Roughly 5% of naive CD4 clonotypes were common to four donors.

The CDR3 spans 13 residues. V lost 4 bases and J 3 bases, leaving 10 bases between the germline ends. Germline CDR1 and CDR2: LNHDA and SQIVND (reference sequence). Method: immunoSEQ multiplex PCR; TCRdb's copy keeps in-frame clones and lacks some. The sample shows hundreds of thousands of clones, 95% to 96% of them seen only once. The source is a woman aged 25-40 years in good health. J is TRBJ2-7 and V is TRBV19, with unresolved D. Sequencing was performed on naive CD8+ T cells sorted from blood. The CDR3 DNA sequence: TGTGCCAGTAGTAATGAGGCTAGCTACGAGCAGTACTTC. Translated: CASSNEASYEQYF.